This record looks at one T cell receptor beta chain sequence and its context. This sample stems from a study of blood T cell repertoires in COVID-19. Overall study: Samples came from the United States, Italy and Spain, spanning acute and convalescent COVID-19. T cells, B-cell-depleted T cells, or PBMCs provided the cDNA or gDNA that served as material.

In the authors' workflow: Cell counts per sample came from amplifying reference gene primers. Only in-frame clones appear in the TCRdb table, and some are missing; sequencing was by immunoSEQ multiplex PCR. V and J calls and clone size are as listed in that table; D and trimming were resolved from the DNA. The sample includes a few hundred thousand clones, roughly nine tenths of them seen just once. V dropped 0 bases and J dropped 1 base, with 6 bases sitting between them. The germline V gene has CDR1 SEHNR and CDR2 FQNEAQ (reference sequence). CDR3 length: 14 residues. The chain combines TRBV7-9 with TRBJ1-2, with D unclear. Sequenced material: peripheral blood. The sequence came from a woman in her thirties or forties who had recovered from COVID-19. The CDR3 DNA follows: TGTGCCAGCAGCTTAGCGGGCCGTAACTATGGCTACACCTTC. Translating gives CASSLAGRNYGYTF.